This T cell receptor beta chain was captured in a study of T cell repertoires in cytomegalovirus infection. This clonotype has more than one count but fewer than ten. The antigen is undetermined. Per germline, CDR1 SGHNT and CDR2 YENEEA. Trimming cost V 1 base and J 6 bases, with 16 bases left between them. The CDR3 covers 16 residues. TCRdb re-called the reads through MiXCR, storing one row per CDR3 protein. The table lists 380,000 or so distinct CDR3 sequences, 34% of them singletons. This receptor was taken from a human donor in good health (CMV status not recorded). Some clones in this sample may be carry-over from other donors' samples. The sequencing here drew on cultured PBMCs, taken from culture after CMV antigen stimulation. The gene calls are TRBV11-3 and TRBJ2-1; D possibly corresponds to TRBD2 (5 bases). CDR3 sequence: CASSLVLGTSANEQFF. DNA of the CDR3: TGTGCCAGCAGCTTAGTTCTGGGTACTAGTGCCAATGAGCAGTTCTTC.